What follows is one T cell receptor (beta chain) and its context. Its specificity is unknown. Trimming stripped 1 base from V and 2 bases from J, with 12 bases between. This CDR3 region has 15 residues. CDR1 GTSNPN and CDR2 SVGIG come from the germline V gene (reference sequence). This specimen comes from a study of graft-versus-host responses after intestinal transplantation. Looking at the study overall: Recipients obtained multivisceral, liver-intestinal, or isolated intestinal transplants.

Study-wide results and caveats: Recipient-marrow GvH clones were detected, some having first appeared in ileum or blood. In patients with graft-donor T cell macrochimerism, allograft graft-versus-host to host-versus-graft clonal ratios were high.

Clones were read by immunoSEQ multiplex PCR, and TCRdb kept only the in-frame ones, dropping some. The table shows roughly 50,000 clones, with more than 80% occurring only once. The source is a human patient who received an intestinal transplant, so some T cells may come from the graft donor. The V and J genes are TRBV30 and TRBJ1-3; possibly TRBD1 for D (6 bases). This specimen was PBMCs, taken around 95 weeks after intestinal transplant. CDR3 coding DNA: TGTGCCTGGAGTGCTCGGGGGGCCCCTGGAAACACCATATATTTT. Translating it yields CAWSARGAPGNTIYF.